This TCR beta chain derives from a study of blood T cells in healthy people across ages. General study results and limits: Age brought a roughly linear fall in TCR beta diversity measured per million T cells. CMV status of donors was not determined, possibly confounding expanded clonotype changes. Researchers judged that diversity estimates from one million T cells fell short of true values.

Alongside a J-beta primer mix, a sample-barcoded 5' primer served in a second PCR lasting about 7 to 12 cycles. Each CDR3 protein gets one entry after TCRdb re-called the 5' RACE reads with MiXCR. The table has 1,300,000 or so distinct CDR3 sequences, around 55% seen once. This clonotype occurred a few times. The target antigen is unknown. The ends were cut back, 6 bases at V and 4 bases at J, with 8 bases in the middle. The CDR3 is 12 residues long. The source is a man in his late teens or twenties in good health. The rearrangement joins TRBV12-3 or TRBV12-4 to TRBJ2-3, with D tentatively TRBD2 (6 bases). The material sequenced was blood. The CDR3, as DNA: TGTGCCAGCAGCCGACTAGCAGATACGCAGTATTTT. It translates to CASSRLADTQYF.